The 25 T cell receptor beta chains below were found in one sample sequenced in a study of human T cells and chemical hapten exposure. As for time point: patch test 3, about 24 weeks after DPC sensitization. Documented treatment: therapeutic diphenylcyclopropenone sensitization with weekly scalp DPC. TCRdb analysed the RACE reads with MiXCR anew, one entry per CDR3 protein. The profile shows just over 95,000 distinct CDR3 sequences, 25% to 35% of them singletons. Sequencing was performed on whole blood, taken in connection with sensitization to the hapten diphenylcyclopropenone (DPC). Source of these receptors: a man aged 35-49 years with alopecia areata. Some clones in this sample may be carry-over from other donors' samples.

In its sample, this clonotype was seen many times. Possible read error: a much larger clone is one base away. J is TRBJ1-2 and V is TRBV9; D unresolved. CDR3 size: 15 residues. CDR1 and CDR2 (germline): SGDLS, YYNGEE. The CDR3 region is CASSPPLAEIYGDTF. CDR3 DNA: TGTGCCAGCAGCCCCCCGTTGGCAGAGATCTATGGCGACACCTTC.

The V and J genes are TRBV7-2 and TRBJ2-5; D might be TRBD1 (6 bases). Looked up from germline, CDR1 is SGHTA and CDR2 is FQGNSA. The CDR3 is 14 amino acids. V was pared by 2 bases and J by 4 bases, with 11 bases between. The CDR3 DNA sequence: TGTGCCAGCAGCTTACGTTCCAGGGGAGAGACCCAGTACTTC. Its translation is CASSLRSRGETQYF.

CDR3 nucleotides: TGTGCCATCAGTGATCCGGGCTCCGTTTACGAGCAGTACTTC. Protein: CAISDPGSVYEQYF. The rearrangement uses TRBV10-3 and TRBJ2-7, with no clear D. Between the trimmed V and J ends, which lost 3 bases and 4 bases, there was a span of 13 bases. Germline CDR1 reads ENHRY; CDR2 reads SYGVKD. CDR3 length: 14 residues.

This clonotype was counted a few times. The chain uses TRBV28 and TRBJ2-3, with 7 bases fitting TRBD1. Trimming at V came to 5 bases and at J to 3 bases, leaving 8 bases not matched to a gene. CDR1 MDHEN and CDR2 SYDVKM come from the germline V gene. This CDR3 is built from 15 residues. CDR3 sequence reads: CASSLYRGQTDTQYF. CDR3 nucleotides: TGTGCCAGCAGTCTTTACCGGGGACAGACAGATACGCAGTATTTT.

This clonotype was found a few times. This chain connects TRBV20-1 to TRBJ2-5; D is ambiguous. Between the trimmed V and J ends, which lost 1 base and 5 bases, there was a span of 11 bases. The germline gives CDR1 DFQATT, CDR2 SNEGSKA (reference sequence). The CDR3 contains 13 residues. This CDR3 reads CSARVPNSETQYF. Written as DNA, the CDR3 is TGCAGTGCTAGAGTTCCCAATTCGGAGACCCAGTACTTC.

This clonotype was recorded a few times. The rearrangement joins TRBV7-8 to TRBJ2-2; tentative D call: TRBD2 (6 bases). Per germline, CDR1 SGHVS and CDR2 FQNEAQ. Trimming took off 0 bases at V and 3 bases at J, with 14 bases between the two ends. This CDR3 has 17 amino acids. In DNA form, the CDR3 reads TGTGCCAGCAGCTTAGCGGCCCAGCGGGCCTACACCGGGGAGCTGTTTTTT. Its translation is CASSLAAQRAYTGELFF.

This clonotype appeared a few times. CDR3 DNA sequence: TGTGCCAGCAGTCTACACGGAGAGACCCAGTACTTC. Encoded protein: CASSLHGETQYF. J is TRBJ2-5 and V is TRBV12-3 or TRBV12-4; no reliable D call. The CDR3 loop spans 12 amino acids. Deletions cut 5 bases from V and 4 bases from J, with 8 bases between.

This clonotype was found many times. The chain joins TRBV5-1 to TRBJ2-5; no definite D call. This CDR3 region has 11 residues. Between the trimmed V and J ends, which lost 2 bases and 3 bases, there was a span of 2 bases. Germline CDR1 is SGHRS and CDR2 is YFSETQ. The CDR3 nucleotides are TGCGCCAGCAGCTTAAAAGAGACCCAGTACTTC. It is translated as CASSLKETQYF.

This clonotype was observed a few times. This chain links TRBV7-2 with TRBJ2-6, with D unresolved. V was trimmed by 1 base and J by 3 bases, leaving 1 base between them. Germline V gene lookup returns CDR1 SGHTA and CDR2 FQGNSA. This CDR3 spans 13 amino acids. The CDR3 sequence: CASSLGGANVLTF. CDR3 DNA: TGTGCCAGCAGCTTAGGTGGGGCCAACGTCCTGACTTTC.

A few counts support this clonotype. The chain recombines TRBV20-1 with TRBJ2-3; 10 nucleotides agree with TRBD2. The CDR3 runs 15 residues. Trimming cost V 3 bases and J 2 bases; bases outside gene matches: 5. The germline V gene has CDR1 DFQATT and CDR2 SNEGSKA (reference sequence). CDR3 in amino acids: CSARFSGRNTDTQYF. CDR3 in DNA: TGCAGTGCTAGGTTTAGCGGGAGGAACACAGATACGCAGTATTTT.

Turning to this clonotype: A much bigger clone sits one base away, suggesting this may be a read error. The chain has TRBV29-1 and TRBJ1-1, with 8 bases lining up with TRBD1. Unmatched junction bases numbered 7, after V lost 6 bases and J lost 4 bases. The CDR3 sequence is 13 residues long. Germline-derived CDR1 and CDR2 are SQVTM and ANQGSEA. CDR3 bases: TGCAGCGTACAACAGGGGGGGGTCACTGAAGCTTTCTTT. The encoded protein is CSVQQGGVTEAFF. The full variable domain, in which reference TRBV29-1 and TRBJ1-1 provide the parts outside the CDR3, is SAVISQKPSRDICQRGTSLTIQCQVDSQVTMMFWYRQQPGQSLTLIATANQGSEATYESGFVIDKFPISRPNLTFSTLTVSNMSPEDSSIYLCSVQQGGVTEAFFGQGTRLTVV.

This clonotype showed up just a few times. The chain couples TRBV15 to TRBJ2-7; 8 bases align to TRBD1. J lost 5 bases, V lost 3 bases, and 12 bases had no gene match. The CDR3 totals 16 residues. Germline V gives CDR1 LNHNV, CDR2 YYDKDF (reference sequence). CDR3 protein: CATSSYPGGKGDEQYF. CDR3 nucleotide sequence: TGTGCCACCAGCAGTTACCCAGGGGGCAAGGGGGACGAGCAGTACTTC.

The rearrangement links TRBV4-1 to TRBJ2-5, with 9 bases lining up with TRBD1. Germline assignment: CDR1 MGHRA and CDR2 YSYEKL. This CDR3 spans 18 amino acids. Trimming took 1 base from V and 5 from J; bases not matched to a gene: 14. This CDR3 is CASSQARDRVGKFETQYF. The CDR3 DNA is TGCGCCAGCAGCCAAGCGCGGGACAGGGTAGGAAAGTTTGAGACCCAGTACTTC.

This clonotype was seen only a few times. The V and J genes are TRBV27 and TRBJ2-7, with TRBD1 identical over 8 bases. CDR1 MNHEY and CDR2 SMNVEV come from the germline V gene (reference sequence). CDR3 length: 14 residues. V gave up 6 bases and J gave up 2 bases; unmatched junction bases: 6. CDR3 bases: TGTGCCAGCAGGAGGGACAGGCCTCCCTACGAGCAGTACTTC. It specifies CASRRDRPPYEQYF.

V is TRBV4-2 and J is TRBJ2-7, with D perhaps matching TRBD2 (8 bases). Deletions cut 0 bases from V and 0 bases from J, with 18 bases between. Looked up from germline, CDR1 is LGHNA and CDR2 is YNFKEQ. CDR3 length: 18 amino acids. The CDR3 DNA sequence: TGTGCCAGCAGCCAAGATAGGAATAGCGGGACAGTCTCCTACGAGCAGTACTTC. This sequence encodes CASSQDRNSGTVSYEQYF.

This clonotype was found many times. The rearrangement links TRBV2 to TRBJ1-5; TRBD1 agrees at 7 bases. J gave up 3 bases and V 5 bases, and 4 bases lay outside the gene matches. The germline CDR1 and CDR2 sequences are SNHLY and FYNNEI. This CDR3 has 14 residues. The chain's CDR3 is CASSKQGYNQPQHF. Written as DNA, the CDR3 is TGTGCCAGCAGTAAACAGGGGTACAATCAGCCCCAGCATTTT.

The CDR3 DNA follows: TGTGCCAGCAGTTACCGGGAGGGTAGCTATGAGCAGTTCTTC. It yields the protein CASSYREGSYEQFF. The V call is TRBV6-5, the J call TRBJ2-1; 8 bases are shared with TRBD2. CDR1 is MNHEY and CDR2 is SVGAGI in the germline V gene. CDR3 length: 14 amino acids. With V trimmed by 2 bases and J by 8 bases, 5 bases remained unmatched.

This chain uses TRBV28 with TRBJ2-6; D is perhaps TRBD1 or TRBD2 (6 bases each). This CDR3 contains 16 residues. V shed 7 bases and J shed 0 bases, with 13 bases lying between them. In germline, CDR1 is MDHEN, CDR2 SYDVKM. The CDR3 coding sequence is TGTGCCAGCACGACGGGGGCCCGCTCTGGGGCCAACGTCCTGACTTTC. This sequence encodes CASTTGARSGANVLTF.

In this sample, this clonotype turned up a few times. The rearrangement links TRBV19 to TRBJ2-7; D unclear. V was cut by 5 bases and J by 3 bases, with 11 bases left in between. Germline CDR1 reads LNHDA; CDR2 reads SQIVND (reference sequence). The CDR3 contains 13 residues. The CDR3 DNA reads as TGTGCCAGTAGTTCCTCCCCCGGCTACGAGCAGTACTTC. As protein: CASSSSPGYEQYF.

This clonotype was observed a few times. The J gene is TRBJ2-1, the V gene TRBV5-4; TRBD2 aligns across 8 bases. The junction had 12 bases not matched to a gene; V was cut back by 4 bases and J by 12 bases. The CDR3 totals 14 residues. Per the germline V gene, CDR1 is SGHNT and CDR2 is YYREEE (reference sequence). The CDR3 nucleotides read TGTGCCAGCAGCCCACCGGGACTAGGCCAGATGCAGTTCTTC. Amino acids: CASSPPGLGQMQFF.

There are a few counts of this clonotype. The chain has TRBV20-1 and TRBJ2-5; maybe TRBD2 (6 bases). V dropped 5 bases and J dropped 4 bases, with 14 bases sitting between them. The CDR3 covers 13 residues. Per the germline V gene, CDR1 is DFQATT and CDR2 is SNEGSKA (reference sequence). CDR3 sequence (DNA): TGCAGTGCTCCTTTCGGGAGCGGAGAGACCCAGTACTTC. It specifies CSAPFGSGETQYF.

This clonotype was seen only a few times. V usage is TRBV27 and J usage is TRBJ2-2; 9 bases line up with TRBD2. CDR1 and CDR2 from the germline V gene are MNHEY and SMNVEV (reference sequence). The CDR3 sequence is 16 residues long. The J segment lost 4 bases and the V segment lost 3 bases, leaving 6 bases of the junction unmatched. CDR3 residues: CASSFWAGGSTGELFF. For the CDR3, the DNA is TGTGCCAGCAGTTTTTGGGCGGGAGGGTCCACCGGGGAGCTGTTTTTT.

This clonotype was counted between two and nine times. The chain uses TRBV29-1 and TRBJ1-2, with TRBD1 identical over 7 bases. The V gene's germline CDR1 is SQVTM and CDR2 ANQGSEA. Germline trimming cut 0 bases from V and 8 bases from J; bases unmatched to any gene: 9. The CDR3 has 14 residues. The CDR3 nucleotides read TGCAGCGTTGAAGATCCCCAGACAGGGTTCGGCTACACCTTC. This translates into CSVEDPQTGFGYTF.

This chain links TRBV15 with TRBJ1-5, with 8 bases matching TRBD1. The CDR3 contains 16 residues. CDR1 is LNHNV and CDR2 is YYDKDF in the germline V gene (reference sequence). V shed 3 bases, J shed 4 bases, and the junction held 8 bases outside the gene matches. The CDR3 region is CATSSQGAGPNQPQHF. In DNA, the CDR3 is TGTGCCACCAGCAGCCAGGGGGCAGGGCCTAATCAGCCCCAGCATTTT.

This clonotype was detected many times. The chain joins TRBV20-1 to TRBJ1-5; the D gene is possibly TRBD1 (6 bases). This CDR3 has 15 amino acids. Trimming stripped 0 bases from V and 0 bases from J, with 9 bases between. Germline V gene lookup returns CDR1 DFQATT and CDR2 SNEGSKA (reference sequence). The CDR3 here is CSARDGGLSNQPQHF. The CDR3 DNA follows: TGCAGTGCTAGAGATGGGGGGCTTAGCAATCAGCCCCAGCATTTT.